These 25 T cell receptor beta chains originate from one sample sequenced in a study of cytomegalovirus exposure and HLA in healthy donors. PCR amplification relied on 60 Vbeta primers (plus 13 Jbeta primers). Here immunoSEQ multiplex PCR was the method, and the copy in TCRdb shows in-frame clones only, minus some. The data show some 70,000 clones, roughly 70% seen once. Specimen: PBMCs. The receptor source for this set is a woman younger than 45 in good health and CMV-seronegative.

The V call is TRBV2, the J call TRBJ2-7; D is possibly TRBD2 (6 bases). The length of the CDR3 is 13 residues. CDR1 and CDR2 (germline): SNHLY, FYNNEI. V lost 7 bases to trimming and J lost 0 bases, with 10 bases between them. The CDR3 loop reads CASTGTSSYEQYF. In DNA, the CDR3 is TGTGCCAGCACCGGGACTTCCTCCTACGAGCAGTACTTC.

The rearrangement uses TRBV19 and TRBJ1-2; 8 bases are shared with TRBD1. V lost 4 bases and J lost 6; bases outside the gene matches: 4. This CDR3 contains 13 residues. CDR1 and CDR2 (germline): LNHDA, SQIVND (reference sequence). The DNA for the CDR3 is TGTGCCAGTAGTAACAGGGGGTCGAATGGCTACACCTTC. Its protein product is CASSNRGSNGYTF.

The chain combines TRBV29-1 with TRBJ1-1; 7 bases align to TRBD1. This CDR3 spans 12 amino acids. Germline V gene sequence: CDR1 SQVTM, CDR2 ANQGSEA. V lost 6 bases and J lost 1; bases outside the gene matches: 2. CDR3 sequence: CSVNRGNTEAFF. As DNA, the CDR3 is TGCAGCGTGAACAGGGGGAACACTGAAGCTTTCTTT.

The chain joins TRBV30 to TRBJ1-3; TRBD1 matches 10 bases. The germline V gene encodes CDR1 GTSNPN and CDR2 SVGIG (reference sequence). Trimming took 3 bases from V and 1 from J; bases not matched to a gene: 3. The CDR3 spans 15 residues. The DNA of the CDR3 is TGTGCCTGGAGGCGACAGGGGGCTTCTGGAAACACCATATATTTT. It specifies CAWRRQGASGNTIYF. Complete variable domain (other parts from reference TRBV30 and TRBJ1-3): SQTIHQWPATLVQPVGSPLSLECTVEGTSNPNLYWYRQAAGRGLQLLFYSVGIGQISSEVPQNLSASRPQDRQFILSSKKLLLSDSGFYLCAWRRQGASGNTIYFGEGSWLTVV.

The CDR3: CASSAQNRDEQYF. CDR3 in DNA: TGTGCCAGCAGTGCCCAAAACAGGGACGAGCAGTACTTC. The V and J genes are TRBV6-4 and TRBJ2-7; tentative D call: TRBD1 (6 bases). Trimming took 4 bases from V and 5 from J, leaving 12 bases between them. This CDR3 has 13 amino acids. CDR1 is MRHNA and CDR2 is SNTAGT in the germline V gene.

The chain combines TRBV2 with TRBJ1-4; 7 bases agree with TRBD1. V lost 8 bases to trimming and J lost 4 bases; unmatched junction nucleotides: 4. This CDR3 contains 13 residues. The germline gives CDR1 SNHLY, CDR2 FYNNEI. The CDR3 nucleotides are TGTGCCAGCGAGACAGGGATTAATGAAAAACTGTTTTTT. It is translated as CASETGINEKLFF.

The rearrangement joins TRBV27 to TRBJ1-1; D is undetermined. Trimming cost V 7 bases and J 1 base, with 13 bases left between them. This CDR3 region has 14 residues. Per germline, CDR1 MNHEY and CDR2 SMNVEV (reference sequence). CDR3 amino acids: CASTPARRNTEAFF. CDR3 sequence (DNA): TGTGCCAGCACCCCAGCTCGGAGGAACACTGAAGCTTTCTTT.

This chain joins TRBV5-1 and TRBJ2-7; weak D call: TRBD2 (6 bases). The CDR3 covers 15 residues. Trimming left V 0 bases short and J 8 bases short, with 18 bases between. CDR1 and CDR2 from the germline V gene are SGHRS and YFSETQ. The CDR3 sequence is CASSLASVAAGKQYF. CDR3 nucleotide sequence: TGCGCCAGCAGCTTGGCCAGTGTGGCCGCGGGAAAGCAGTACTTC.

In DNA, the CDR3 is TGTGCCAGCAGTCCCCCTGGGCGCTACGAGCAGTACTTC. This codes for CASSPPGRYEQYF. This chain joins TRBV7-2 and TRBJ2-7, with no clear D. The V end was cut by 6 bases, the J end by 3 bases, with 12 bases between. In germline, CDR1 is SGHTA, CDR2 FQGNSA. The CDR3 length is 13 residues.

This clone appeared a few times. The V call is TRBV12-5, the J call TRBJ2-7, with 9 bases that match TRBD1. Germline V CDR1 and CDR2: LGHNT, FRNRAP. The V segment lost 5 bases and the J segment 4 bases; nucleotides outside the gene matches: 3. This CDR3 contains 13 residues. The CDR3 here is CASGLGTGYEQYF. As DNA, the CDR3 is TGTGCTAGTGGTCTCGGGACAGGGTACGAGCAGTACTTC.

CDR3 amino acids: CASSYPGGNTEAFF. The CDR3 bases are TGCGCCAGCAGCTACCCAGGGGGTAACACTGAAGCTTTCTTT. This chain uses TRBV5-1 with TRBJ1-1; 7 bases match TRBD1. V dropped 3 bases and J dropped 2; count of bases not matched to a gene: 4. The CDR3 is made up of 14 amino acids. The germline V gene encodes CDR1 SGHRS and CDR2 YFSETQ.

This clone showed up just a few times. The CDR3 loop is CASSLGRTQGYTF. The CDR3 DNA is TGTGCCAGCAGCTTAGGAAGGACTCAGGGCTACACCTTC. J is TRBJ1-2 and V is TRBV7-2, with D hard to call. Germline values: CDR1 SGHTA, CDR2 FQGNSA. The CDR3 sequence is 13 residues long. With 1 base removed from V and 8 bases from J, the gap between germline ends came to 11 bases. The full variable domain, its missing parts supplied by reference TRBV7-2 and TRBJ1-2, is GAGVSQSPSNKVTEKGKDVELRCDPISGHTALYWYRQSLGQGLEFLIYFQGNSAPDKSGLPSDRFSAERTGGSVSTLTIQRTQQEDSAVYLCASSLGRTQGYTFGSGTRLTVV.

The chain couples TRBV14 to TRBJ1-2; 9 nucleotides match TRBD1. V dropped 4 bases and J dropped 4; count of bases not matched to a gene: 10. The CDR3 extends over 16 amino acids. The germline V gene encodes CDR1 SGHDN and CDR2 FVKESK. In DNA form, the CDR3 reads TGTGCCAGCAGCCCCTACTCGGACAGGGGCAGCTATGGCTACACCTTC. Protein product: CASSPYSDRGSYGYTF.

The V and J genes are TRBV5-1 and TRBJ1-1; no clear D gene. The CDR3 sequence is 14 residues long. Trimming cost V 4 bases and J 0 bases, with 10 bases left between them. The V gene's germline CDR1 is SGHRS and CDR2 YFSETQ. The CDR3 loop is CASSQQRMNTEAFF. CDR3 sequence (DNA): TGCGCCAGCAGCCAACAGAGAATGAACACTGAAGCTTTCTTT.

The genes are TRBV14 and TRBJ1-2; no definite D call. V shed 0 bases and J shed 6 bases, with 14 bases lying between them. Germline V gene sequence: CDR1 SGHDN, CDR2 FVKESK. The CDR3 spans 15 residues. The CDR3 loop is CASSQDILVANGYTF. CDR3 nucleotides: TGTGCCAGCAGCCAAGATATTTTAGTCGCCAATGGCTACACCTTC.

CDR3 sequence reads: CASSQESRAGRGSSYNSPLHF. CDR3 nucleotide sequence: TGTGCCAGCAGCCAAGAGTCTCGGGCCGGCAGGGGGAGCTCCTATAATTCACCCCTCCACTTT. The V gene is TRBV4-2, the J gene TRBJ1-6; 7 bases fit TRBD1. Trimming at V came to 0 bases and at J to 0 bases, leaving 14 bases not matched to a gene. CDR1 is LGHNA and CDR2 is YNFKEQ in the germline V gene. The CDR3 is made up of 21 amino acids.

Only a few counts were recorded for this clone. The CDR3 here is CASSGGTSGGGTQYF. DNA of the CDR3: TGTGCCAGCAGTGGAGGGACTAGCGGGGGCGGGACCCAGTACTTC. The chain has TRBV6-5 and TRBJ2-5; 14 nucleotides agree with TRBD2. V was pared by 5 bases and J by 7 bases, with 6 bases of the junction left unmatched. Germline values: CDR1 MNHEY, CDR2 SVGAGI. The CDR3 runs to 15 residues.

The chain joins TRBV5-1 to TRBJ1-4; 8 bases are shared with TRBD1. The CDR3 sequence is 17 residues long. From germline, CDR1 is SGHRS and CDR2 YFSETQ. The V gene end was trimmed by 5 bases and the J gene end by 8 bases; junction bases not matched to a gene: 17. The CDR3: CASRQTGGLDRDEKLFF. The CDR3 region has the DNA TGCGCCAGCAGACAAACAGGGGGACTCGACCGGGACGAAAAACTGTTTTTT.

This clone showed up just a few times. The rearrangement uses TRBV2 and TRBJ1-2; 7 bases map to TRBD1. Germline lookup yields CDR1 SNHLY and CDR2 FYNNEI. The CDR3 has 13 residues. CDR3 protein: CASRQGTDYGYTF. The CDR3 DNA follows: TGTGCTTCCCGACAGGGCACCGACTATGGCTACACCTTC.

This clone was seen a single time. The chain joins TRBV19 to TRBJ2-3; D might be TRBD1 (6 bases). V lost 6 bases and J 0 bases, leaving 13 bases between the germline ends. The CDR3 contains 15 residues. Germline-derived CDR1 and CDR2 are LNHDA and SQIVND (reference sequence). For the CDR3, the DNA is TGTGCCAGTAGCCACCTTGGGGGCAGCACAGATACGCAGTATTTT. Its protein is CASSHLGGSTDTQYF.

In this sample, this clone turned up a few times. The rearrangement joins TRBV2 to TRBJ2-3; D remains unclear. With 4 bases removed from V and 0 bases from J, the gap between germline ends came to 11 bases. The CDR3 is made up of 15 amino acids. The germline V gene has CDR1 SNHLY and CDR2 FYNNEI. This CDR3 is CASSVLLSSTDTQYF. The CDR3 region has the DNA TGTGCCAGCAGTGTGCTACTCTCTAGCACAGATACGCAGTATTTT.

The chain employs TRBV7-8 and TRBJ2-1, with 13 nucleotides matching TRBD2. The CDR3 length is 16 residues. Looked up from germline, CDR1 is SGHVS and CDR2 is FQNEAQ. V gave up 4 bases and J gave up 9 bases; unmatched junction bases: 9. The DNA of the CDR3 is TGTGCCAGCAGCTCCAGACTAGCGGGGGGTTCCGTTGAGCAGTTCTTC. It yields the protein CASSSRLAGGSVEQFF.

The chain combines TRBV7-9 with TRBJ2-7, with 9 bases lining up with TRBD1. CDR1 and CDR2 (germline): SEHNR, FQNEAQ (reference sequence). V shed 4 bases and J 4 bases; nucleotides not matched to a gene: 8. The CDR3 covers 15 residues. The CDR3 spells CASSSRDRARYEQYF. CDR3 sequence (DNA): TGTGCCAGCAGCTCCCGGGACAGGGCGAGGTACGAGCAGTACTTC.

The gene calls are TRBV5-1 and TRBJ1-4, with a weak D call TRBD1 (6 bases). The V end lost 3 bases, the J end lost 8 bases, and 20 bases lay between the germline ends. This CDR3 has 16 amino acids. Germline CDR1 reads SGHRS; CDR2 reads YFSETQ. DNA of the CDR3: TGCGCCAGCAGCTCTGACCCGGGACATCGAAGGGAAAAACTGTTTTTT. Residues: CASSSDPGHRREKLFF.

DNA for the CDR3: TGTGCCAGCAGCTTAGATGTGGGGGGTCGGGCAGGCTCCTATAATTCACCCCTCCACTTT. Encoded protein: CASSLDVGGRAGSYNSPLHF. This rearrangement joins TRBV7-6 to TRBJ1-6; D may be TRBD1 (5 bases). This CDR3 region has 20 residues. V lost 1 base to trimming and J lost 0 bases, with 19 bases between them. CDR1 and CDR2 from the germline V gene are SGHVS and FNYEAQ.